This passage covers 23 T cell receptor beta chains from one sample sequenced in a study of CD8 T cells in Susac syndrome. The RNA input was about 0.5 to 1 ug, and it was reverse transcribed with random hexamers. TCRdb passed the immunoSEQ multiplex PCR reads through MiXCR, listing each CDR3 protein once. The profile shows 250,000 or so distinct CDR3 sequences, 90% to 95% of them singletons. The sequenced material came from CD4+ T cells from PBMCs. The source of these receptors is a human donor with multiple sclerosis.

V and J are TRBV11-1 and TRBJ2-5; D is uncertain. The V and J ends lost 4 bases and 5 bases respectively, with 11 bases between them. CDR1 and CDR2 from the germline V gene are SGHAT and FQDESV (reference sequence). The CDR3 consists of 13 residues. CDR3 sequence: CASSYTRRETQYF. The CDR3 region has the DNA TGTGCCAGCAGCTACACAAGGCGGGAGACCCAGTACTTC.

The gene calls are TRBV6-1 and TRBJ2-1, with TRBD1 as a possible D gene (6 bases). Germline assignment: CDR1 MNHNS and CDR2 SASEGT. The V end was cut by 5 bases, the J end by 5 bases, with 13 bases between. The CDR3 extends over 14 amino acids. The CDR3 nucleotides read TGTGCCAGCAGTACAACAGGGAACGACAATGAGCAGTTCTTC. It codes for CASSTTGNDNEQFF.

The V and J genes are TRBV20-1 and TRBJ1-5; D may be TRBD1 (5 bases). Trimming stripped 2 bases from V and 0 bases from J, with 11 bases between. Germline V CDR1 and CDR2: DFQATT, SNEGSKA (reference sequence). The CDR3 extends over 15 amino acids. The CDR3 region has the DNA TGCAGTGCTAGACCGAGGGGCGATAGCAATCAGCCCCAGCATTTT. It yields the protein CSARPRGDSNQPQHF.

The V call is TRBV6-1, the J call TRBJ2-7; possibly TRBD2 for D (6 bases). CDR3 length: 18 amino acids. Trimming removed 6 bases from V and 0 bases from J, with 24 bases in between. Germline V gene lookup returns CDR1 MNHNS and CDR2 SASEGT. As DNA, the CDR3 is TGTGCCAGCAGGGCTACCGCTGGGGGAGGTGGAAGCTCCTACGAGCAGTACGTC. Its translation: CASRATAGGGGSSYEQYV.

The chain carries TRBV2 and TRBJ1-1; D gene ambiguous. Germline CDR1 reads SNHLY; CDR2 reads FYNNEI. The CDR3 is 13 amino acids. V lost 4 bases to trimming and J lost 4 bases, with 10 bases between them. The CDR3 DNA reads as TGTGCCAGCAGTGCATCGTTGGGCACTGAAGCTTTCTTT. Amino acid sequence: CASSASLGTEAFF.

This clonotype appeared once. CDR3 amino acids: CASGLGNPGNTIYF. Here the CDR3 DNA reads TGTGCCAGTGGCCTTGGGAATCCAGGAAACACCATATATTTT. The rearrangement joins TRBV19 to TRBJ1-3; no clear D. CDR1 LNHDA and CDR2 SQIVND come from the germline V gene (reference sequence). V lost 8 bases and J 4 bases, leaving 15 bases between the germline ends. This CDR3 is built from 14 residues.

V is TRBV2 and J is TRBJ1-2; tentative D call: TRBD1 (5 bases). The V end was cut by 3 bases, the J end by 12 bases, with 8 bases between. The CDR3 is 10 residues long. From germline, CDR1 is SNHLY and CDR2 FYNNEI. In nucleotides, the CDR3 is TGTGCCAGCAGTGATGCGGGACACACCTTC. Protein sequence: CASSDAGHTF.

This clonotype occurred once. J is TRBJ2-7 and V is TRBV30; 7 bases align to TRBD1. Trimming cost V 1 base and J 4 bases; bases outside gene matches: 4. CDR1 is GTSNPN and CDR2 is SVGIG in the germline V gene (reference sequence). The CDR3 has 13 residues. The CDR3 here is CAWSDRGTYEQYF. For the CDR3, the DNA is TGTGCCTGGAGTGACAGGGGTACTTACGAGCAGTACTTC.

The chain employs TRBV12-2 and TRBJ1-6. TRBV12-2 is a pseudogene segment. This CDR3 is 17 amino acids long. CDR3 sequence (DNA): TGTGCAAGTCGATCCGACCTCCAGGGCTCCTATAATTCACCCCTCCACTTT. Residues: CASRSDLQGSYNSPLHF.

V gene TRBV15 combines with J gene TRBJ2-5; D not certain. The V gene lost 3 bases and the J gene lost 4 bases, with 12 bases spanning the gap. CDR3 size: 14 residues. Germline loops: CDR1 LNHNV, CDR2 YYDKDF (reference sequence). CDR3 sequence reads: CATSRRLQGETQYF. CDR3 DNA sequence: TGTGCCACCAGCAGGCGCTTACAAGGAGAGACCCAGTACTTC.

The genes are TRBV7-9 and TRBJ2-1, with 11 bases that match TRBD2. CDR3 length: 18 amino acids. Unmatched junction bases numbered 16, after V lost 5 bases and J lost 7 bases. CDR1 is SEHNR, CDR2 FQNEAQ, per germline (reference sequence). The CDR3 loop reads CASSPKPRLAGLRNEQFF. The CDR3, as DNA: TGTGCCAGCAGCCCAAAACCTCGACTAGCGGGATTGCGGAATGAGCAGTTCTTC.

The V gene is TRBV3-1, the J gene TRBJ2-2; a possible D gene is TRBD2 (5 bases). Trimming left V 4 bases short and J 1 base short, with 10 bases between. This CDR3 has 15 residues. Germline V gene sequence: CDR1 LGHDT, CDR2 YNNKEL (reference sequence). Here the CDR3 reads CASSRGSLNTGELFF. The CDR3 nucleotides are TGTGCCAGCAGCCGAGGGTCACTGAACACCGGGGAGCTGTTTTTT.

V usage is TRBV20-1 and J usage is TRBJ1-4, with TRBD1 matching 7 bases. This CDR3 contains 11 residues. Germline V lookup: CDR1 DFQATT, CDR2 SNEGSKA (reference sequence). This CDR3 is CKGQAGEKLFF. Written as DNA, the CDR3 is TGCAAAGGACAGGCGGGTGAAAAACTGTTTTTT.

V gene TRBV5-1 combines with J gene TRBJ2-1, with D possibly matching TRBD2 (6 bases). With 4 bases removed from V and 3 bases from J, the gap between germline ends came to 17 bases. The CDR3 covers 16 residues. Germline values: CDR1 SGHRS, CDR2 YFSETQ. For the CDR3, the DNA is TGCGCCAGCAGCCTGCAACTAGCTCAAATCTACAATGAGCAGTTCTTC. It is translated as CASSLQLAQIYNEQFF.

V usage is TRBV4-1 and J usage is TRBJ1-6; 9 nucleotides align to TRBD1. This CDR3 has 14 residues. Germline V gene data show CDR1 as MGHRA and CDR2 as YSYEKL. With 2 bases clipped from V and 9 bases from J, the junction kept 2 bases outside the gene matches. The CDR3 loop is CASSQTGGFSPLHF. The CDR3 DNA is TGCGCCAGCAGCCAAACAGGGGGCTTTTCACCCCTCCACTTT.

The chain links TRBV30 to TRBJ2-5; 7 nucleotides align to TRBD1. V trimming: 5 bases; J trimming: 5 bases; junction bases outside the gene matches: 14. This CDR3 is built from 15 residues. In germline, CDR1 is GTSNPN, CDR2 SVGIG (reference sequence). The CDR3 here is CAWAGQAEKRETQYF. CDR3 DNA sequence: TGTGCCTGGGCTGGACAGGCCGAAAAGAGGGAGACCCAGTACTTC.

The chain has TRBV20-1 and TRBJ2-3, with 10 nucleotides matching TRBD2. J lost 4 bases, V lost 6 bases, and 10 bases had no gene match. CDR1 is DFQATT and CDR2 is SNEGSKA in the germline V gene (reference sequence). The CDR3 has 15 residues. This CDR3 is CSAKAEREGPDTQYF. The DNA for the CDR3 is TGCAGTGCCAAGGCTGAGCGGGAGGGGCCAGATACGCAGTATTTT.

The chain carries TRBV18 and TRBJ2-4; TRBD1 matches at 10 bases. Looked up from germline, CDR1 is KGHSH and CDR2 is LQKENI. The CDR3 is 15 amino acids. J gave up 8 bases and V 1 base, and 5 bases lay outside the gene matches. This CDR3 reads CASSPQTGGLDIQYF. DNA for the CDR3: TGTGCCAGCTCACCACAGACAGGGGGCCTAGACATTCAGTACTTC.

The gene calls are TRBV5-4 and TRBJ2-1, with 14 bases aligning to TRBD2. Germline lookup yields CDR1 SGHNT and CDR2 YYREEE (reference sequence). Losses at the gene ends were 3 bases for V and 6 bases for J; bases not matched to a gene: 2. The CDR3 spans 15 residues. The CDR3 sequence is CASSWTSGGPNEQFF. In DNA form, the CDR3 reads TGTGCCAGCAGCTGGACTAGCGGGGGGCCCAATGAGCAGTTCTTC. The whole variable domain, remainder taken from reference TRBV5-4 and TRBJ2-1, is ETGVTQSPTHLIKTRGQQVTLRCSSQSGHNTVSWYQQALGQGPQFIFQYYREEENGRGNFPPRFSGLQFPNYSSELNVNALELDDSALYLCASSWTSGGPNEQFFGPGTRLTVL.

This clonotype appeared a single time. The chain is built from TRBV15 and TRBJ1-3; 7 bases align to TRBD1. The CDR3 consists of 15 residues. J gave up 7 bases and V 5 bases, and 11 bases lay outside the gene matches. CDR1 LNHNV and CDR2 YYDKDF come from the germline V gene (reference sequence). The CDR3 DNA is TGTGCCACCAGCTCCTACGGGGACAGTTATAACACCATATATTTT. Its protein is CATSSYGDSYNTIYF.

The V gene is TRBV7-2, the J gene TRBJ2-7, with D possibly TRBD1 on 5 matching bases. Germline V gene sequence: CDR1 SGHTA, CDR2 FQGNSA. Trimming pared 6 bases from V and 0 bases from J, leaving 9 bases between. CDR3 length: 13 residues. Here the CDR3 DNA reads TGTGCCAGCAGGGACACCAGCTCCTACGAGCAGTACTTC. This codes for CASRDTSSYEQYF.

The CDR3 DNA reads TGTGCCAGCAGCCCGACCGGGGGAGCCAAAAACATTCAGTACTTC. The encoded protein is CASSPTGGAKNIQYF. The chain joins TRBV3-1 to TRBJ2-4; the D gene is possibly TRBD2 (6 bases). V dropped 4 bases and J dropped 0 bases, with 10 bases sitting between them. The CDR3 sequence is 15 residues long. CDR1 is LGHDT, CDR2 YNNKEL, per germline (reference sequence).

The chain has TRBV7-2 and TRBJ2-1; 9 bases align to TRBD2. The CDR3 is 15 amino acids. Unmatched junction bases numbered 6, after V lost 4 bases and J lost 5 bases. Germline CDR1 reads SGHTA; CDR2 reads FQGNSA. DNA of the CDR3: TGTGCCAGCAGCTCGGAGCGGGGGGTTCACAATGAGCAGTTCTTC. This gives the protein CASSSERGVHNEQFF.